What follows are 18 T cell receptor beta chains derived from one specimen sequenced in a study of T cell repertoires in cytomegalovirus infection. For these receptors, no antigen is known. TCRdb re-called the reads with MiXCR, one entry per CDR3 protein. The sample yields some 900,000 distinct CDR3 sequences, about 33% seen once. Sequencing used cultured CD8+ T cells from PBMCs, obtained from culture after CMV antigen stimulation. These receptors all stem from a human donor in good health (CMV status not recorded). Some clones in this sample may be carry-over from other donors' samples.

The chain links TRBV19 to TRBJ1-1; 12 positions match TRBD1. With V trimmed by 3 bases and J by 5 bases, 4 bases remained unmatched. The V gene's germline CDR1 is LNHDA and CDR2 SQIVND (reference sequence). The CDR3 sequence is 15 residues long. As DNA, the CDR3 is TGTGCCAGTAGTATGGCGGGACAGGGGGCAACTGAAGCTTTCTTT. This translates into CASSMAGQGATEAFF.

J is TRBJ1-1 and V is TRBV5-1, with 7 bases identical to TRBD1. Per the germline V gene, CDR1 is SGHRS and CDR2 is YFSETQ. The CDR3 extends over 16 amino acids. The V gene end was trimmed by 2 bases and the J gene end by 0 bases; junction bases not matched to a gene: 7. The CDR3 sequence: CASSFRQGLMNTEAFF. The CDR3 coding sequence is TGCGCCAGCAGCTTCCGACAGGGTCTCATGAACACTGAAGCTTTCTTT. Drawing the rest from reference TRBV5-1 and TRBJ1-1, the complete variable domain is KAGVTQTPRYLIKTRGQQVTLSCSPISGHRSVSWYQQTPGQGLQFLFEYFSETQRNKGNFPGRFSGRQFSNSRSEMNVSTLELGDSALYLCASSFRQGLMNTEAFFGQGTRLTVV.

The chain uses TRBV24-1 and TRBJ2-4; the match to TRBD1 covers 8 bases. V lost 3 bases and J lost 5; bases outside the gene matches: 5. The CDR3 is 15 amino acids. CDR1 and CDR2 (germline): KGHDR, SFDVKD. The CDR3 DNA is TGTGCCACCAGTGATCCGGACAGGGACGAAAACATTCAGTACTTC. Translating it yields CATSDPDRDENIQYF.

This clonotype came up a few times. The chain combines TRBV7-3 with TRBJ2-4, with 9 nucleotides matching TRBD1. V shed 5 bases, J shed 5 bases, and the junction held 10 bases outside the gene matches. Germline-derived CDR1 and CDR2 are SGHTA and FQGTGA. CDR3 length: 16 amino acids. CDR3 in amino acids: CASSPQGDREENIQYF. The DNA of the CDR3 is TGTGCCAGCAGCCCCCAAGGGGACAGGGAAGAAAACATTCAGTACTTC. The entire variable domain, with the rest obtained from reference TRBV7-3 and TRBJ2-4, is as follows: GAGVSQTPSNKVTEKGKYVELRCDPISGHTALYWYRQSLGQGPEFLIYFQGTGAADDSGLPNDRFFAVRPEGSVSTLKIQRTERGDSAVYLCASSPQGDREENIQYFGAGTRLSVL.

The genes are TRBV29-1 and TRBJ2-7; TRBD1 matches at 8 bases. This CDR3 has 14 residues. Germline V lookup: CDR1 SQVTM, CDR2 ANQGSEA. V dropped 2 bases and J dropped 7; count of bases not matched to a gene: 10. The CDR3 nucleotides read TGCAGCGTTGAACTAAGGAGACAGGGGCGAGAGCAGTACTTC. Its translation is CSVELRRQGREQYF.

In this sample, this clonotype turned up a few times. CDR3 in amino acids: CASSLLTNTDTQYF. The CDR3 coding sequence is TGTGCCAGCAGCTTGCTAACTAACACAGATACGCAGTATTTT. The chain combines TRBV7-9 with TRBJ2-3, with D unclear. Trimming stripped 3 bases from V and 2 bases from J, with 9 bases between. The CDR3 has 14 residues. The germline CDR1 and CDR2 sequences are SEHNR and FQNEAQ (reference sequence).

The chain joins TRBV20-1 to TRBJ2-2; 7 nucleotides match TRBD2. With V trimmed by 0 bases and J by 4 bases, 8 bases remained unmatched. Germline assignment: CDR1 DFQATT and CDR2 SNEGSKA (reference sequence). This CDR3 has 16 amino acids. The CDR3 bases are TGCAGTGCTAGAGAGAGGGCAGCGGGGCTCACCGGGGAGCTGTTTTTT. Its translation is CSARERAAGLTGELFF.

The rearrangement links TRBV9 to TRBJ2-5; D call uncertain. Trimming removed 1 base from V and 6 bases from J, with 16 bases in between. The CDR3 loop spans 15 amino acids. Germline assignment: CDR1 SGDLS and CDR2 YYNGEE. CDR3 coding DNA: TGTGCCAGCAGCGTAAACGGAAAAAGGACCCAGACCCAGTACTTC. Translating it yields CASSVNGKRTQTQYF.

V is TRBV14 and J is TRBJ2-7; D possibly corresponds to TRBD1 (6 bases). The CDR3 covers 11 residues. V lost 5 bases and J 7 bases, leaving 9 bases between the germline ends. Germline values: CDR1 SGHDN, CDR2 FVKESK. The CDR3 sequence is CASSVGGEQYV. The CDR3 nucleotides are TGTGCCAGCAGCGTAGGGGGTGAGCAGTACGTC.

The chain joins TRBV27 to TRBJ2-7, with D possibly being TRBD1 (6 bases). Trimming stripped 8 bases from V and 1 base from J, with 15 bases between. The CDR3 contains 14 residues. From germline, CDR1 is MNHEY and CDR2 SMNVEV (reference sequence). CDR3 bases: TGTGCCAGCGGAGTGGAGAGGGGGTCCTACGAGCAGTACTTC. Its translation: CASGVERGSYEQYF.

The chain is built from TRBV2 and TRBJ2-1; the D is unclear. Trimming left V 1 base short and J 0 bases short, with 16 bases between. Germline V gives CDR1 SNHLY, CDR2 FYNNEI. There are 18 residues in the CDR3. CDR3 residues: CASSEGDSVLSSYNEQFF. CDR3 DNA sequence: TGTGCCAGCAGTGAAGGAGACTCTGTACTTAGCTCCTACAATGAGCAGTTCTTC.

The chain links TRBV5-6 to TRBJ1-1; D is ambiguous. Germline CDR1 reads SGHDT; CDR2 reads YYEEEE. V lost 2 bases and J lost 4, with 6 bases in between. The CDR3 sequence is 12 residues long. CDR3 sequence (DNA): TGTGCCAGCAGCTTCGGAACCACTGAAGCTTTCTTT. Translated: CASSFGTTEAFF. Combining the CDR3 with reference TRBV5-6 and TRBJ1-1 gives the whole variable domain DAGVTQSPTHLIKTRGQQVTLRCSPKSGHDTVSWYQQALGQGPQFIFQYYEEEERQRGNFPDRFSGHQFPNYSSELNVNALLLGDSALYLCASSFGTTEAFFGQGTRLTVV.

Many counts were recorded for this clonotype. V gene TRBV12-3 or TRBV12-4 combines with J gene TRBJ2-3; D might be TRBD2 (6 bases). The CDR3 consists of 15 residues. V was clipped by 3 bases and J by 2 bases, with 12 bases between them. For the CDR3, the DNA is TGTGCCAGCAGTTTCCCGCGGGGTATCACAGATACGCAGTATTTT. Translating gives CASSFPRGITDTQYF.

The chain links TRBV6-2 or TRBV6-3 to TRBJ2-7; TRBD1 might be the D (5 bases). The V end was cut by 2 bases, the J end by 2 bases, with 10 bases between. Germline V CDR1 and CDR2: MNHEY, SVGEGT. The CDR3 spans 14 residues. For the CDR3, the DNA is TGTGCCAGCAGTTACGGCAGGGTAGCCTACGAGCAGTACTTC. Translating gives CASSYGRVAYEQYF.

The gene calls are TRBV25-1 and TRBJ2-7; D possibly corresponds to TRBD2 (6 bases). This CDR3 contains 14 residues. The V end was cut by 5 bases, the J end by 3 bases, with 14 bases between. Germline CDR1 MGHDK, CDR2 SYGVNS. This chain's CDR3 is CASSTGGSLYEQYF. The CDR3 nucleotides read TGTGCCAGCAGTACCGGGGGATCCCTCTACGAGCAGTACTTC.

The chain carries TRBV7-3 and TRBJ2-1, with 7 bases matching TRBD2. V was pared by 0 bases and J by 8 bases, with 7 bases of the junction left unmatched. The CDR3 loop spans 15 amino acids. The V gene's germline CDR1 is SGHTA and CDR2 FQGTGA. The CDR3 region has the DNA TGTGCCAGCAGCTTAACGAGACTAGGGAGGGATGAGCAGTTCTTC. It encodes CASSLTRLGRDEQFF.

The chain has TRBV6-1 and TRBJ1-5, with a weak D call TRBD1 (6 bases). This CDR3 comprises 16 residues. Germline loops: CDR1 MNHNS, CDR2 SASEGT. V was pared by 2 bases and J by 3 bases, with 14 bases between. CDR3 protein: CASSEQGFPYNQPQHF. The CDR3 DNA sequence: TGTGCCAGCAGTGAACAGGGGTTCCCCTACAATCAGCCCCAGCATTTT.

CDR3 amino acids: CASSQKSGRLNTEAFF. CDR3 sequence (DNA): TGCGCCAGCAGCCAAAAATCCGGACGGCTGAACACTGAAGCTTTCTTT. The chain has TRBV4-1 and TRBJ1-1; D gene unclear. V lost 2 bases and J 0 bases, leaving 13 bases between the germline ends. The CDR3 sequence is 16 residues long. Per the germline V gene, CDR1 is MGHRA and CDR2 is YSYEKL.